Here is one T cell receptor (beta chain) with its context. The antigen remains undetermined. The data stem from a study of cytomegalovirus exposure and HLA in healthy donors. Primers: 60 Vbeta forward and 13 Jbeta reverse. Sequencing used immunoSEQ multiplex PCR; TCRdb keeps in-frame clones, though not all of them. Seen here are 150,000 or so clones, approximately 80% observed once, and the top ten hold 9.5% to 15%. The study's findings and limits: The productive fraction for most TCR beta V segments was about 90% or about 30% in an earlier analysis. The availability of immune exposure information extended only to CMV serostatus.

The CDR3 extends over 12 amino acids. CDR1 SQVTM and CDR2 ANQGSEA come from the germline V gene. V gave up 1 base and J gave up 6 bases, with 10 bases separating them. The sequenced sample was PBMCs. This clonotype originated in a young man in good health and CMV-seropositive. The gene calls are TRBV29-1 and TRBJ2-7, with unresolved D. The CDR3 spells CSVEGFLSEQYF. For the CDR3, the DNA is TGCAGCGTTGAAGGGTTCTTGAGCGAGCAGTACTTC.